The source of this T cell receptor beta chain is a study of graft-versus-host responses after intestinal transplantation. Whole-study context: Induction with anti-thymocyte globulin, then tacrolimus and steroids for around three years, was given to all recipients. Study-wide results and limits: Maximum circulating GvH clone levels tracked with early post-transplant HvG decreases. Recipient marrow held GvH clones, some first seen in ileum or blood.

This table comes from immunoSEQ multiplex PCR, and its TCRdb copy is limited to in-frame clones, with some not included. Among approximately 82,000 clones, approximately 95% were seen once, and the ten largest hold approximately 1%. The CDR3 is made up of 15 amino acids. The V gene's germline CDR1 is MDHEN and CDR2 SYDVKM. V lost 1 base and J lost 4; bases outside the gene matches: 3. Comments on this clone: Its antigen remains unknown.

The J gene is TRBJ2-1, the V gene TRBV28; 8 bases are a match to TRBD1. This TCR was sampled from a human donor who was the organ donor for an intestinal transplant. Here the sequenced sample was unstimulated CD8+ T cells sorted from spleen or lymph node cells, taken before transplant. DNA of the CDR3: TGTGCCAGCAGTTTATCGCAGGGGGCATACAATGAGCAGTTCTTC. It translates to CASSLSQGAYNEQFF.